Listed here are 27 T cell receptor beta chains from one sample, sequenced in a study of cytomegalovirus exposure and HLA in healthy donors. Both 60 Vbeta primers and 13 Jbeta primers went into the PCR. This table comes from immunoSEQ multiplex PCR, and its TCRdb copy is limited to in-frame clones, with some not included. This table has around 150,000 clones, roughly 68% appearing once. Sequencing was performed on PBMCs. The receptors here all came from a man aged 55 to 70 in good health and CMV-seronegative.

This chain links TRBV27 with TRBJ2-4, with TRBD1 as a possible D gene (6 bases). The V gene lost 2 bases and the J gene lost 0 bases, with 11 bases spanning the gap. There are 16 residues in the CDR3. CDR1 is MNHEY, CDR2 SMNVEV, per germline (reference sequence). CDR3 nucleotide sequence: TGTGCCAGCAGTTTAAGGACAGTACTAGCCAAAAACATTCAGTACTTC. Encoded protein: CASSLRTVLAKNIQYF.

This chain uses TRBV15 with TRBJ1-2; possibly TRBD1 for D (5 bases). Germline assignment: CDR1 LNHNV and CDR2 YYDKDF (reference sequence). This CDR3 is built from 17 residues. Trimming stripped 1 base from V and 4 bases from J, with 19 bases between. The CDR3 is CATSRGGGSGSIYGYTF. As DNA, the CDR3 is TGTGCCACCAGCAGAGGGGGGGGGTCAGGTTCCATCTATGGCTACACCTTC.

CDR3 amino acids: CATSRDLDRENQPQHF. The CDR3 DNA sequence: TGTGCCACCAGCAGAGACTTGGACAGGGAGAATCAGCCCCAGCATTTT. The rearrangement links TRBV15 to TRBJ1-5; 8 nucleotides match TRBD1. The CDR3 is 16 amino acids. The V gene end was trimmed by 0 bases and the J gene end by 4 bases; junction bases not matched to a gene: 5. From germline, CDR1 is LNHNV and CDR2 YYDKDF (reference sequence).

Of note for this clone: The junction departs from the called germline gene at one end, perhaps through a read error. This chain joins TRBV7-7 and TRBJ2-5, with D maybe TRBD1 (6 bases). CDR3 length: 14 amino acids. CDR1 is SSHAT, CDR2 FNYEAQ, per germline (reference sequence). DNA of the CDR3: TGTGCTAGCAGTTCCGGGACATTCCAAGAGACCCAGTACTTC. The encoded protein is CASSSGTFQETQYF.

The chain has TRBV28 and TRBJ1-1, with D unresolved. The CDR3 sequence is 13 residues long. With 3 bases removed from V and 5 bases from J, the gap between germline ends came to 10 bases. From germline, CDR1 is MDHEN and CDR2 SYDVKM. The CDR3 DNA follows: TGTGCCAGCAGTTTTTATGAGGGTACTGAAGCTTTCTTT. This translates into CASSFYEGTEAFF.

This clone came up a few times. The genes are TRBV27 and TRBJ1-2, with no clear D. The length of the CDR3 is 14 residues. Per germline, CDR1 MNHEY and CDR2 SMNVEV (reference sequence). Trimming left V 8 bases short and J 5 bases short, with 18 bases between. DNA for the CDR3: TGTGCCAGCCGCCCGGTATGGTCAACTTATGGCTACACCTTC. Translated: CASRPVWSTYGYTF.

Here the CDR3 reads CASSFVGQADTQYF. The DNA of the CDR3 is TGTGCCAGCAGCTTCGTCGGACAGGCCGATACGCAGTATTTT. The rearrangement links TRBV5-4 to TRBJ2-3, with TRBD1 matching over 7 bases. Trimming at V came to 2 bases and at J to 6 bases, leaving 6 bases not matched to a gene. CDR3 size: 14 residues. Germline-derived CDR1 and CDR2 are SGHNT and YYREEE (reference sequence).

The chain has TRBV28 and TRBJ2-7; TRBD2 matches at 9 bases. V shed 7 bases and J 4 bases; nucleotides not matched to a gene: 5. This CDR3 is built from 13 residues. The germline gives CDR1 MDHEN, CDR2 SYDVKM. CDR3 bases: TGTGCCAGCATGGTTAGCGGGAGTTACGAGCAGTACTTC. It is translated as CASMVSGSYEQYF.

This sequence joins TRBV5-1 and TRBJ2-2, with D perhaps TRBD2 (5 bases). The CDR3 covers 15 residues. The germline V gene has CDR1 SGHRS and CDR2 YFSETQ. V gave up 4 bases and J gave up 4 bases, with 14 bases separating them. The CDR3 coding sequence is TGCGCCAGCAGCCTCTCGAGGGCGGGCACCGGGGAGCTGTTTTTT. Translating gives CASSLSRAGTGELFF. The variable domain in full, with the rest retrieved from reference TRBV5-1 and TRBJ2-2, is KAGVTQTPRYLIKTRGQQVTLSCSPISGHRSVSWYQQTPGQGLQFLFEYFSETQRNKGNFPGRFSGRQFSNSRSEMNVSTLELGDSALYLCASSLSRAGTGELFFGEGSRLTVL.

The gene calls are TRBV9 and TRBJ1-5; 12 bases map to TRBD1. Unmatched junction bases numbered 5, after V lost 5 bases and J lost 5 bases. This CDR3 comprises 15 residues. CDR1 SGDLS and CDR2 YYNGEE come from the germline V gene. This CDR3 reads CASSRDRGLDQPQHF. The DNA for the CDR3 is TGTGCCAGCAGTAGGGACAGGGGGCTGGATCAGCCCCAGCATTTT. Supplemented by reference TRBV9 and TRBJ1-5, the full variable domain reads DSGVTQTPKHLITATGQRVTLRCSPRSGDLSVYWYQQSLDQGLQFLIQYYNGEERAKGNILERFSAQQFPDLHSELNLSSLELGDSALYFCASSRDRGLDQPQHFGDGTRLSIL.

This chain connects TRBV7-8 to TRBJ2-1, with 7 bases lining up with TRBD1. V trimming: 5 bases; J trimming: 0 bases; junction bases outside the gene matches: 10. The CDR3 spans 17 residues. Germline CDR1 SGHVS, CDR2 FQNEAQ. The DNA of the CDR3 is TGTGCCAGCAGCCCCTCCGCCCGGGACAGCTCCTACAATGAGCAGTTCTTC. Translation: CASSPSARDSSYNEQFF. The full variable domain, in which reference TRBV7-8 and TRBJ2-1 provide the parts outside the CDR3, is GAGVSQSPRYKVAKRGQDVALRCDPISGHVSLFWYQQALGQGPEFLTYFQNEAQLDKSGLPSDRFFAERPEGSVSTLKIQRTQQEDSAVYLCASSPSARDSSYNEQFFGPGTRLTVL.

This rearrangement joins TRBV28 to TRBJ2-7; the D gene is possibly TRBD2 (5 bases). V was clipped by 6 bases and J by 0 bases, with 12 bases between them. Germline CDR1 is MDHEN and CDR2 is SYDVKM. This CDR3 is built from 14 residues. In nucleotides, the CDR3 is TGTGCCAGCAGGCGGAGCGGCAACTCCTACGAGCAGTACTTC. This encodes CASRRSGNSYEQYF. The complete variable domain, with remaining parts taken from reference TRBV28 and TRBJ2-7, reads DVKVTQSSRYLVKRTGEKVFLECVQDMDHENMFWYRQDPGLGLRLIYFSYDVKMKEKGDIPEGYSVSREKKERFSLILESASTNQTSMYLCASRRSGNSYEQYFGPGTRLTVT.

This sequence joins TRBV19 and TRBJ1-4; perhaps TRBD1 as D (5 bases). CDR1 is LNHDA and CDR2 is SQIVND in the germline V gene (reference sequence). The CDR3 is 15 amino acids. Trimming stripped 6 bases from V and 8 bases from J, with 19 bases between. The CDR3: CASRLAGGGSEKLFF. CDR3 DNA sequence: TGTGCCAGTAGACTGGCCGGCGGGGGGAGCGAAAAACTGTTTTTT.

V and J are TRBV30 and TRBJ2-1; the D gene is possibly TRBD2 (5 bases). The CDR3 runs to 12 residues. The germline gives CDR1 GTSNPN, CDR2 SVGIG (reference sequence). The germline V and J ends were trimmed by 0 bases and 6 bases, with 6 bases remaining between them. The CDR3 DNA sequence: TGTGCCTGGAGTGTGGGAGCCAATGAGCAGTTCTTC. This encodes CAWSVGANEQFF.

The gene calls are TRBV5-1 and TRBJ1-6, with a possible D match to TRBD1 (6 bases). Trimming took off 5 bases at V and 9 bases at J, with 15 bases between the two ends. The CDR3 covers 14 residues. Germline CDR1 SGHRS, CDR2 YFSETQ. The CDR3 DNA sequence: TGCGCCAGCAGACCCCCCGTAGGGGGTTCACCCCTCCACTTT. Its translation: CASRPPVGGSPLHF.

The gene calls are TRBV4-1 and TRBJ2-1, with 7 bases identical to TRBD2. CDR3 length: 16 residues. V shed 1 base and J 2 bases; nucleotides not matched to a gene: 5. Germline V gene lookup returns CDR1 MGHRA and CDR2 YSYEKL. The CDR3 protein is CASSQVGRATYNEQFF. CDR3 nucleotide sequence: TGCGCCAGCAGCCAAGTTGGGAGGGCCACCTACAATGAGCAGTTCTTC.

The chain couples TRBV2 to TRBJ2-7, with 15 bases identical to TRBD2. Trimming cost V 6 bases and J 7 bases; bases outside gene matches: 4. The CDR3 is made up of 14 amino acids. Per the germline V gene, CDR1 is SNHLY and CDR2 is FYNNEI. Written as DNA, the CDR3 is TGTGCCAGCAGATTGGGACTAGCGGGAGGAGAGCAGTACTTC. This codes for CASRLGLAGGEQYF.

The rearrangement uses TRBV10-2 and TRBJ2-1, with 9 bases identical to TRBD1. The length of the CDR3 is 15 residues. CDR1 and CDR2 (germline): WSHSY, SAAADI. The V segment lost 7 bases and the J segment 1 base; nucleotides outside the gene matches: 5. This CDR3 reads CASKGTGISYNEQFF. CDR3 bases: TGCGCCAGCAAAGGGACAGGGATTTCCTACAATGAGCAGTTCTTC.

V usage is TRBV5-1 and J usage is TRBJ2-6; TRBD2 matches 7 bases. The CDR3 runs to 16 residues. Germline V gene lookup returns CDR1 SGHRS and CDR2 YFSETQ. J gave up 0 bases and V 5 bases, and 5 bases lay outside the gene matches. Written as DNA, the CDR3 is TGCGCCAGCAGGCTAGCGGTCGCCTCTGGGGCCAACGTCCTGACTTTC. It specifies CASRLAVASGANVLTF.

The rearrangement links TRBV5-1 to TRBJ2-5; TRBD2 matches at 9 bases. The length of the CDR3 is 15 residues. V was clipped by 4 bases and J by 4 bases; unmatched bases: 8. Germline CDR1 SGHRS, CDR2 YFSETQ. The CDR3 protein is CASSLLAGVGETQYF. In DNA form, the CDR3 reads TGCGCCAGCAGCCTATTAGCGGGAGTGGGAGAGACCCAGTACTTC. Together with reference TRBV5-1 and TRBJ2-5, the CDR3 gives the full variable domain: KAGVTQTPRYLIKTRGQQVTLSCSPISGHRSVSWYQQTPGQGLQFLFEYFSETQRNKGNFPGRFSGRQFSNSRSEMNVSTLELGDSALYLCASSLLAGVGETQYFGPGTRLLVL.

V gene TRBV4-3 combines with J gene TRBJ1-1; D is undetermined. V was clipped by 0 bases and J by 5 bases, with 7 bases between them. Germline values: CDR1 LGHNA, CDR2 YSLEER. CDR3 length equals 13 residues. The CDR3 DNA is TGCGCCAGCAGCCAAGATTGGCAGACTGAAGCTTTCTTT. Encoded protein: CASSQDWQTEAFF.

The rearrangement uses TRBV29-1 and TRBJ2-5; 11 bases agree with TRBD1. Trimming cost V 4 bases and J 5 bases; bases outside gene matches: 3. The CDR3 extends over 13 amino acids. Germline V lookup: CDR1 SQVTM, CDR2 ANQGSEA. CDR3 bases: TGCAGCGTTGGGACAGGGGGCTTGGAGACCCAGTACTTC. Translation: CSVGTGGLETQYF.

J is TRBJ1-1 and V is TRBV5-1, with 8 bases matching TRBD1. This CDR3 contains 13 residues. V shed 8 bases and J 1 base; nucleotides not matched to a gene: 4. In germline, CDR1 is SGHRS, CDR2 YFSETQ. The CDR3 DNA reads TGCGCCAGTAGACAGGGGACGAACACTGAAGCTTTCTTT. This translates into CASRQGTNTEAFF.

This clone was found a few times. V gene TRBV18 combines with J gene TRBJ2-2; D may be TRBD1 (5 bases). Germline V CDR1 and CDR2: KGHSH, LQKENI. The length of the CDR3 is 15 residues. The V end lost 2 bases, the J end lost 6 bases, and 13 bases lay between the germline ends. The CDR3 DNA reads TGTGCCAGCTCACCAGGGGCCCGAGGAGCCGGGGAGCTGTTTTTT. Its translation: CASSPGARGAGELFF.

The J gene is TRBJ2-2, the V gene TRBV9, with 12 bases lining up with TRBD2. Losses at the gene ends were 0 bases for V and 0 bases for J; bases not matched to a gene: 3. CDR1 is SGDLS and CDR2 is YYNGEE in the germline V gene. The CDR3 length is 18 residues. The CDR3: CASSVGLAGDSNTGELFF. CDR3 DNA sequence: TGTGCCAGCAGCGTAGGACTAGCGGGGGACTCGAACACCGGGGAGCTGTTTTTT.

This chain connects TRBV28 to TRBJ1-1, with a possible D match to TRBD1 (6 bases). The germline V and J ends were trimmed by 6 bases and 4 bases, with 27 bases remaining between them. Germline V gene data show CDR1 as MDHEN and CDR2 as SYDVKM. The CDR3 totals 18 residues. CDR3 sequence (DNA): TGTGCCAGCAGACCGACCAAACTATCAGGGGACGGTCTCACTGAAGCTTTCTTT. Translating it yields CASRPTKLSGDGLTEAFF. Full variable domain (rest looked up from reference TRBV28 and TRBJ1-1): DVKVTQSSRYLVKRTGEKVFLECVQDMDHENMFWYRQDPGLGLRLIYFSYDVKMKEKGDIPEGYSVSREKKERFSLILESASTNQTSMYLCASRPTKLSGDGLTEAFFGQGTRLTVV.

Here the CDR3 DNA reads TGTGCCAGTAGTTTCCGGGACAGGGGTAATTCACCCCTCCACTTT. This encodes CASSFRDRGNSPLHF. The V gene is TRBV19, the J gene TRBJ1-6; 10 bases fit TRBD1. Germline assignment: CDR1 LNHDA and CDR2 SQIVND (reference sequence). The CDR3 is made up of 15 amino acids. V shed 5 bases and J 6 bases; nucleotides not matched to a gene: 4.